This TCR beta chain was recovered during a study of blood T cell repertoires in COVID-19. Study background: The origin of the acute and convalescent COVID-19 samples was the United States, Italy and Spain.

In the original processing: Amplification from reference gene primers served as the basis for estimated nucleated cell counts. Clones were read by immunoSEQ multiplex PCR, and TCRdb kept only the in-frame ones, dropping some. Clone size and the V and J calls come from that table; the DNA yielded D and trimming. The profile shows 130,000 or so clones, 84% of them singletons. The V and J ends lost 0 bases and 2 bases respectively, with 17 bases between them. Per the germline V gene, CDR1 is SGDLS and CDR2 is YYNGEE. The CDR3 totals 18 residues. Across about 22 US areas, participants ranged in age from about 18 to 100 years.

The chain employs TRBV9 and TRBJ1-4, with D possibly TRBD1 on 6 matching bases. The origin of this receptor is a woman younger than 45 who had recovered from COVID-19. Sequenced: PBMCs or T cells enriched from blood (not recorded which). CDR3 nucleotides: TGTGCCAGCAGCGTAGGTCGCCGAACAGGGTCGACTAATGAAAAACTGTTTTTT. This gives the protein CASSVGRRTGSTNEKLFF.